One sample yielded the 14 T cell receptor beta chains listed below, sequenced in a study of OX40 agonist ivuxolimab in advanced cancers. Libraries were prepared by immunoSEQ multiplex PCR; TCRdb keeps only in-frame clonotypes and omits some of them. The table shows under 45,000 clones, with around four fifths occurring only once. The source was CD4+ or CD8+ T cells sorted from blood, collected in a trial of the OX40 agonist ivuxolimab. The receptors were sampled from an adult with an advanced solid tumor such as melanoma, head and neck, liver or kidney cancer.

V usage is TRBV5-1 and J usage is TRBJ2-7; 8 bases are shared with TRBD2. Germline CDR1 SGHRS, CDR2 YFSETQ. V lost 7 bases and J lost 2; bases outside the gene matches: 11. The CDR3 covers 15 residues. The DNA of the CDR3 is TGCGCCAGCGCCTATGCGCCGGGACTAGCCTACGAGCAGTACTTC. This codes for CASAYAPGLAYEQYF.

This clone was seen a handful of times. This chain links TRBV9 with TRBJ2-1; no clear D. The CDR3 spans 9 residues. Germline V gene lookup returns CDR1 SGDLS and CDR2 YYNGEE. CDR3 in DNA: TGTGCAAGGAGTTGCGAGCAGTTCTTC. Protein sequence: CARSCEQFF.

The V call is TRBV27, the J call TRBJ1-1, with D perhaps TRBD1 (5 bases). The length of the CDR3 is 13 residues. CDR1 and CDR2 (germline): MNHEY, SMNVEV (reference sequence). V dropped 2 bases and J dropped 7 bases, with 11 bases sitting between them. The CDR3 here is CASSLGFGGEAFF. CDR3 DNA: TGTGCCAGCAGTTTAGGTTTTGGGGGTGAAGCTTTCTTT.

The V gene is TRBV4-2, the J gene TRBJ2-2; 7 bases agree with TRBD1. CDR3 size: 16 residues. The V and J ends lost 0 bases and 1 base, in that order; junction bases with no gene match: 2. Germline V gene lookup returns CDR1 LGHNA and CDR2 YNFKEQ. CDR3 region: CASSQEQGENTGELFF. The CDR3 nucleotides are TGTGCCAGCAGCCAAGAGCAGGGGGAGAACACCGGGGAGCTGTTTTTT.

The V and J genes are TRBV14 and TRBJ1-4; no firm D call. Per germline, CDR1 SGHDN and CDR2 FVKESK. The germline V and J ends were trimmed by 7 bases and 3 bases, with 6 bases remaining between them. CDR3 length: 12 amino acids. The CDR3 region has the DNA TGTGCCAGCAAATACCCTAATGAAAAACTGTTTTTT. It encodes CASKYPNEKLFF.

The J gene is TRBJ1-3, the V gene TRBV6-5; D is uncertain. This CDR3 is built from 14 residues. Trimming took 7 bases from V and 3 from J, leaving 13 bases between them. Looked up from germline, CDR1 is MNHEY and CDR2 is SVGAGI. This CDR3 is CASTQDDIGNTIYF. The CDR3, as DNA: TGTGCCAGCACCCAGGACGATATTGGAAACACCATATATTTT.

This sequence joins TRBV6-6 and TRBJ1-1; 8 bases line up with TRBD1. This CDR3 comprises 14 residues. Germline lookup yields CDR1 MNHNY and CDR2 SVGAGI (reference sequence). V lost 6 bases and J lost 0; bases outside the gene matches: 3. CDR3 in DNA: TGTGCCAGCAGCTGGACAGGGTTGAACACTGAAGCTTTCTTT. Amino acid sequence: CASSWTGLNTEAFF.

This clone showed up just a few times. CDR3 coding DNA: TGCGCCAGCAGCCAAGATTTTTTTATCTCGGCTAATGAGCAGTTCTTC. This sequence encodes CASSQDFFISANEQFF. V and J are TRBV4-3 and TRBJ2-1; D not certain. V was clipped by 0 bases and J by 7 bases, with 16 bases between them. There are 16 residues in the CDR3. The germline gives CDR1 LGHNA, CDR2 YSLEER.

The V gene is TRBV10-2, the J gene TRBJ2-1; 11 nucleotides match TRBD2. Germline lookup yields CDR1 WSHSY and CDR2 SAAADI. Trimming at V came to 0 bases and at J to 7 bases, leaving 14 bases not matched to a gene. There are 19 residues in the CDR3. This chain's CDR3 is CASSESTVTSGSIRNEQFF. Written as DNA, the CDR3 is TGCGCCAGCAGTGAGTCGACTGTCACTAGCGGGAGTATTCGTAATGAGCAGTTCTTC.

V usage is TRBV18 and J usage is TRBJ2-5; 7 bases line up with TRBD1. V trimming: 5 bases; J trimming: 4 bases; junction bases outside the gene matches: 4. The germline V gene has CDR1 KGHSH and CDR2 LQKENI. This CDR3 has 13 residues. In DNA, the CDR3 is TGTGCCAGCTCAAACAGGGGTTCAGAGACCCAGTACTTC. Amino acids: CASSNRGSETQYF.

The chain joins TRBV9 to TRBJ2-1, with D unclear. CDR3 size: 14 residues. With 4 bases removed from V and 0 bases from J, the gap between germline ends came to 8 bases. Germline V gives CDR1 SGDLS, CDR2 YYNGEE. This CDR3 is CASSPASSYNEQFF. Here the CDR3 DNA reads TGTGCCAGCAGCCCAGCGAGCTCCTACAATGAGCAGTTCTTC. The complete variable domain, with remaining parts taken from reference TRBV9 and TRBJ2-1, reads DSGVTQTPKHLITATGQRVTLRCSPRSGDLSVYWYQQSLDQGLQFLIQYYNGEERAKGNILERFSAQQFPDLHSELNLSSLELGDSALYFCASSPASSYNEQFFGPGTRLTVL.

The chain uses TRBV11-3 and TRBJ1-6; the match to TRBD1 covers 9 bases. V was pared by 4 bases and J by 7 bases, with 2 bases of the junction left unmatched. Germline CDR1 is SGHNT and CDR2 is YENEEA. This CDR3 is 14 amino acids long. This CDR3 reads CASSSGQGNSPLHF. For the CDR3, the DNA is TGTGCCAGCAGCTCGGGACAGGGCAATTCACCCCTCCACTTT.

This chain uses TRBV11-1 with TRBJ2-5, with D perhaps being TRBD1 or TRBD2 (6 bases each). V lost 1 base, J lost 5 bases, and 20 bases lay in between. The germline gives CDR1 SGHAT, CDR2 FQDESV (reference sequence). This CDR3 has 17 residues. This CDR3 reads CASSLDWWGALFETQYF. The CDR3 DNA reads as TGTGCCAGCAGCTTAGACTGGTGGGGGGCCTTATTTGAGACCCAGTACTTC.

The chain has TRBV11-2 and TRBJ2-5; 8 bases align to TRBD1. The DNA matches TRBJ2-7 better at its end, which makes the J call doubtful. The V gene's germline CDR1 is SGHAT and CDR2 FQNNGV. CDR3 size: 15 residues. Here the CDR3 reads CASSLGWTGNYEQYF. The CDR3, as DNA: TGTGCCAGCAGCTTAGGTTGGACAGGGAACTACGAGCAGTACTTC.